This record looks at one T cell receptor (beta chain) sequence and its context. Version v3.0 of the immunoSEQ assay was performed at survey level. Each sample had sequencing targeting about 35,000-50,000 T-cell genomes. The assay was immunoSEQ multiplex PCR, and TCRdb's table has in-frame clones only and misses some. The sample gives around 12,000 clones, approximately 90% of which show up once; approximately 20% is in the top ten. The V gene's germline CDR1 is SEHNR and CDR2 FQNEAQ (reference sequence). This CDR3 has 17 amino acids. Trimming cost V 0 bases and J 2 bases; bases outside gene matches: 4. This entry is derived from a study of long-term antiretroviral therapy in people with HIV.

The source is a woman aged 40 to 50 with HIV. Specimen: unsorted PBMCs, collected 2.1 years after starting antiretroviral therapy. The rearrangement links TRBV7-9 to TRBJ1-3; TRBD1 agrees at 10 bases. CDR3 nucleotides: TGTGCCAGCAGCTTAGCGCGACAGGGGGCTCCTGGAAACACCATATATTTT. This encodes CASSLARQGAPGNTIYF. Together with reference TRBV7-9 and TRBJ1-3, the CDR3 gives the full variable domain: DTGVSQNPRHKITKRGQNVTFRCDPISEHNRLYWYRQTLGQGPEFLTYFQNEAQLEKSRLLSDRFSAERPKGSFSTLEIQRTEQGDSAMYLCASSLARQGAPGNTIYFGEGSWLTVV.